The clone carrying this TCR beta chain was seen at least ten times. Its antigen is not known. The CDR3 has 16 residues. The V and J ends lost 6 bases and 0 bases, in that order; junction bases with no gene match: 7. Via MiXCR, TCRdb re-called the 5' RACE reads, giving one row per CDR3 protein. The top ten clones hold around 23% of a sample with some 290,000 distinct CDR3 sequences, roughly 15% of them seen once. The sample is drawn from a study of T-cell memory formation after mild COVID-19. Findings of the study overall: Memory sampled before infection contained some responding clones, suggesting cross-reactive memory joined.

What was sequenced was PBMCs or a T cell subset sorted from them (not recorded which). The TCR originated in a man aged 18 to 29 who had mild COVID-19 (a few samples of this study predate the infection). Cell type and time point are not known. The chain is built from TRBV12-3 or TRBV12-4 and TRBJ2-3; 9 bases are shared with TRBD1. The CDR3 loop reads CASSRRDRASTDTQYF. The CDR3 region has the DNA TGTGCCAGCAGCCGTCGGGACAGGGCCAGCACAGATACGCAGTATTTT.